This TCR beta chain was recovered during a study of OX40 agonist ivuxolimab in advanced cancers. General study results and limits: Certain nonresponders likewise exhibited a low normalized T-cell clonal expansion.

CDR3 length: 14 amino acids. The V gene lost 4 bases and the J gene lost 0 bases, with 11 bases spanning the gap. Germline CDR1 is SGDLS and CDR2 is YYNGEE. In the case of this clone: Its antigen is undetermined.

Generated by immunoSEQ multiplex PCR, the TCRdb table keeps only in-frame clones and is missing some. This repertoire shows 65,000 to 70,000 clones, around 86% found once; its top ten account for 0.38%. The TCR originated in an adult with an advanced solid tumor such as melanoma, head and neck, liver or kidney cancer. Sequenced here: CD4+ or CD8+ T cells sorted from blood, sampled in a trial of the OX40 agonist ivuxolimab. The J gene is TRBJ2-7, the V gene TRBV9; D is perhaps TRBD2 (7 bases). CDR3 sequence reads: CASSKRDTSYEQYF. The DNA for the CDR3 is TGTGCCAGCAGCAAGCGGGACACCTCCTACGAGCAGTACTTC. Drawing the rest from reference TRBV9 and TRBJ2-7, the complete variable domain is DSGVTQTPKHLITATGQRVTLRCSPRSGDLSVYWYQQSLDQGLQFLIQYYNGEERAKGNILERFSAQQFPDLHSELNLSSLELGDSALYFCASSKRDTSYEQYFGPGTRLTVT.